The sequence of this T cell receptor beta chain was determined in a study of cytomegalovirus exposure and HLA in healthy donors. The study ran its PCR with 60 Vbeta and 13 Jbeta primers. TCRdb keeps only in-frame clones here, not all; method: immunoSEQ multiplex PCR. The sample shows about 98,000 clones, approximately 80% of them seen only once. The source material was PBMCs. The receptor was derived from a man aged 55 to 70 in good health and CMV-seropositive.

The CDR3 DNA sequence: TGCGCCAGCAGCTCGCCCACGACAGGGAAGGAGAACACCGGGGAGCTGTTTTTT. Amino acids: CASSSPTTGKENTGELFF. The chain has TRBV5-1 and TRBJ2-2, with TRBD1 identical over 7 bases. The CDR3 has 18 residues. Germline-derived CDR1 and CDR2 are SGHRS and YFSETQ. Trimming took 3 bases from V and 1 from J; bases not matched to a gene: 12.